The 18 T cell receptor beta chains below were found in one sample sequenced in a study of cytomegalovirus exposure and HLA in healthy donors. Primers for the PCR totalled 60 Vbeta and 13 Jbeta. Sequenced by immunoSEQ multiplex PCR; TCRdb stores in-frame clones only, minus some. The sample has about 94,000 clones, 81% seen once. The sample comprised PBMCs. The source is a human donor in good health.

CDR3 in DNA: TGTGCCAGTAGTATTGGAGGTACGGGGTCTGAGCAGTTCTTC. Translating gives CASSIGGTGSEQFF. The chain uses TRBV19 and TRBJ2-1; D possibly corresponds to TRBD2 (5 bases). The V gene's germline CDR1 is LNHDA and CDR2 SQIVND (reference sequence). This CDR3 comprises 14 residues. Trimming removed 3 bases at V and 9 bases at J, with 15 bases between.

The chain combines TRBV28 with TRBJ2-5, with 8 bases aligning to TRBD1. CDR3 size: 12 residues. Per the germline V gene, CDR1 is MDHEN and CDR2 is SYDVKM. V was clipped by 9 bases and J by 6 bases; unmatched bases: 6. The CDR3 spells CASSGGLQTQYF. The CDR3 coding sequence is TGTGCCAGTTCAGGGGGCCTCCAGACCCAGTACTTC.

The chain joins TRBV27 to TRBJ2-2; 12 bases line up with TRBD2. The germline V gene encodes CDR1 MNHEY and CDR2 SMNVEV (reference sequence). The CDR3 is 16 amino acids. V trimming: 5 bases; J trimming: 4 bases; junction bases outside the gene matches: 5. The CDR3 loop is CASSLTSGRFTGELFF. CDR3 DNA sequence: TGTGCCAGCAGTCTCACTAGCGGGAGGTTCACCGGGGAGCTGTTTTTT.

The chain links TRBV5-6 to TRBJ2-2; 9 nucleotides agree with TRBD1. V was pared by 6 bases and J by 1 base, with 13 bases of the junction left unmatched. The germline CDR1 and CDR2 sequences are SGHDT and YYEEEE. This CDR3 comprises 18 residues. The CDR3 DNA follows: TGTGCCAGCAAACGGACAGGGGTCTCCCCAGGGAACACCGGGGAGCTGTTTTTT. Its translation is CASKRTGVSPGNTGELFF.

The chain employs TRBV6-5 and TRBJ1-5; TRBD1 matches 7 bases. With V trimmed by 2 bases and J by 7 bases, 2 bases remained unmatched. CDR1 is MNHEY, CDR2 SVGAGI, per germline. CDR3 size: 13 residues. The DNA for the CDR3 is TGTGCCAGCAGTTACGACAGGGACCAGCCCCAGCATTTT. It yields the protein CASSYDRDQPQHF.

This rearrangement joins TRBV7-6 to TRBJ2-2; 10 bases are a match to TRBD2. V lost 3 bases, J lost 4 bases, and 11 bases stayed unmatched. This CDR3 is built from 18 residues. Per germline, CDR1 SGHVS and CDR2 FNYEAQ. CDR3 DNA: TGTGCCAGCAGCTTCGGCCTAGCGGGAGTACCAGGCACCGGGGAGCTGTTTTTT. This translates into CASSFGLAGVPGTGELFF. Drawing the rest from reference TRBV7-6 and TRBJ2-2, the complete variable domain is GAGVSQSPRYKVTKRGQDVALRCDPISGHVSLYWYRQALGQGPEFLTYFNYEAQQDKSGLPNDRFSAERPEGSISTLTIQRTEQRDSAMYRCASSFGLAGVPGTGELFFGEGSRLTVL.

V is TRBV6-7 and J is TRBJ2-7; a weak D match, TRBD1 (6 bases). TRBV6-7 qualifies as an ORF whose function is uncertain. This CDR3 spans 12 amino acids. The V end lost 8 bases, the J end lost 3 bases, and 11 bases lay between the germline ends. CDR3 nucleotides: TGTGCCAGCCCACTGGGACACTACGAGCAGTACTTC. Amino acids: CASPLGHYEQYF.

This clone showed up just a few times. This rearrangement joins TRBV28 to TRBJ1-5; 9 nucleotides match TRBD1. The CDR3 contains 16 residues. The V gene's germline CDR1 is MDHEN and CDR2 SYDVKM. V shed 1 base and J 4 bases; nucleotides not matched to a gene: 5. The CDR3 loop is CASSLFQGTGNQPQHF. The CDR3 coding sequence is TGTGCCAGCAGTTTATTTCAGGGGACAGGGAATCAGCCCCAGCATTTT.

CDR3 sequence: CASRVADTQYF. The CDR3 DNA reads as TGTGCCAGCCGCGTGGCAGATACGCAGTATTTT. This chain joins TRBV2 and TRBJ2-3; no reliable D call. Germline V gives CDR1 SNHLY, CDR2 FYNNEI. Trimming cost V 8 bases and J 4 bases, with 7 bases left between them. This CDR3 comprises 11 residues.

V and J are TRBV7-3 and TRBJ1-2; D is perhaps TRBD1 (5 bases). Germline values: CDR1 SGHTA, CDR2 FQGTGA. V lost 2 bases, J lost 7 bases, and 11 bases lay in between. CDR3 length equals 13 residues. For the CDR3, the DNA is TGTGCCAGCAGCTTAGGTCGGGGGTTTGGCTACACCTTC. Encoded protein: CASSLGRGFGYTF.

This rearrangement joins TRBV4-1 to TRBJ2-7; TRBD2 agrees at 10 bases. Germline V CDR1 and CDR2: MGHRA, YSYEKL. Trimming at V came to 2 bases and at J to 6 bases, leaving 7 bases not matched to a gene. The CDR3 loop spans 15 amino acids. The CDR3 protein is CASSQNSGRFGEQYF. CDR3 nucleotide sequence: TGCGCCAGCAGCCAAAATAGCGGGAGGTTTGGCGAGCAGTACTTC.

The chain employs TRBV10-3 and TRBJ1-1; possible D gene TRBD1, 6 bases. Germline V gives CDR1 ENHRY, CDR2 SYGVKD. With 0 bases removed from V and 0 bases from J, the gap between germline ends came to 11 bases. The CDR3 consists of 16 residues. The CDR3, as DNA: TGTGCCATCAGTGAGTCGGGGGGGGCGGTGAACACTGAAGCTTTCTTT. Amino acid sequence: CAISESGGAVNTEAFF.

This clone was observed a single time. DNA for the CDR3: TGTGCCAGTAGTATTGGTGGAGGAGCAGGTAGTTCCTACGAGCAGTACTTC. Its protein is CASSIGGGAGSSYEQYF. J is TRBJ2-7 and V is TRBV19, with D perhaps TRBD2 (5 bases). The CDR3 consists of 17 residues. Trimming removed 3 bases at V and 1 base at J, with 19 bases between. Germline CDR1 LNHDA, CDR2 SQIVND (reference sequence).

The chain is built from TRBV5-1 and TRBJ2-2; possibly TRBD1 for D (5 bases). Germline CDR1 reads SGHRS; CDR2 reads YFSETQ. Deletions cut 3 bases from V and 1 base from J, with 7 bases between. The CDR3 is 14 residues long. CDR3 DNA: TGCGCCAGCAGCTCGACAGTGAACACCGGGGAGCTGTTTTTT. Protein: CASSSTVNTGELFF.

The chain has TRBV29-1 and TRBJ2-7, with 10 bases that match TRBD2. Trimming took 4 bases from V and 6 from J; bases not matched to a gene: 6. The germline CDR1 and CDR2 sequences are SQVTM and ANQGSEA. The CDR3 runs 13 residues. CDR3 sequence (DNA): TGCAGCGTTGGGGCGCTAGCGGGAGTCGAGCAGTACTTC. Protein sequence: CSVGALAGVEQYF.

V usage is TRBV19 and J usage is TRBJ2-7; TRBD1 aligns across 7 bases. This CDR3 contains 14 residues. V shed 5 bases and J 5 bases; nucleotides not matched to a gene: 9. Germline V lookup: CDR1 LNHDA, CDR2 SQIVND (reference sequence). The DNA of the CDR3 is TGTGCCAGTAGTCCAGACAGGGACCTCCACGAGCAGTACTTC. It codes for CASSPDRDLHEQYF.

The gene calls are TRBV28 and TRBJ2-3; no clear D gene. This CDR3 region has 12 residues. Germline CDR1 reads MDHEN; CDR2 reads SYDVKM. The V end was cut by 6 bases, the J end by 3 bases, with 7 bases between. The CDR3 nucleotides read TGTGCCAGCAGCCTTTCTACAGATACGCAGTATTTT. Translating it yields CASSLSTDTQYF.

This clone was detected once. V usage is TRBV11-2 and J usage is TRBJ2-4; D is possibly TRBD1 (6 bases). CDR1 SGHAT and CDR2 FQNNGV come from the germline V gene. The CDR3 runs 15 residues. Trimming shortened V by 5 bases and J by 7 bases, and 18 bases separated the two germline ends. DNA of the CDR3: TGTGCCAGCAGCCCACAACAGGGTACGGGGAACATTCAGTACTTC. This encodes CASSPQQGTGNIQYF.